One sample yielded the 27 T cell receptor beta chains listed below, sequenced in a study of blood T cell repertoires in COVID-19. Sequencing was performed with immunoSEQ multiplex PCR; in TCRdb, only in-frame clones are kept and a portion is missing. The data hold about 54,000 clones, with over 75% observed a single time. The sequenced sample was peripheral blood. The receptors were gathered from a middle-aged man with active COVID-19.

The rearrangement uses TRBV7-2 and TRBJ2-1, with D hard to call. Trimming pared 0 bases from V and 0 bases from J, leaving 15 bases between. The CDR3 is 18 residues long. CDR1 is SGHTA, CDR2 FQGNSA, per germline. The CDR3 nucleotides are TGTGCCAGCAGCTTAGCCCCACCCCTCGCGGACTCCTACAATGAGCAGTTCTTC. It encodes CASSLAPPLADSYNEQFF.

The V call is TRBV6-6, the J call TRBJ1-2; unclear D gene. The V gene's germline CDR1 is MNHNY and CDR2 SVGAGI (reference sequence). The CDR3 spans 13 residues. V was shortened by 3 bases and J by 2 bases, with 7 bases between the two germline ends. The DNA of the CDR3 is TGTGCCAGCAGTTATACGGTGAACTATGGCTACACCTTC. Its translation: CASSYTVNYGYTF.

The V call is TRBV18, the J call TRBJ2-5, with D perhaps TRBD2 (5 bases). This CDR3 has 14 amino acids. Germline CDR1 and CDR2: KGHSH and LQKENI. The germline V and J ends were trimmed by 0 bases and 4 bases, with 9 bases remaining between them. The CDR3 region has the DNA TGTGCCAGCTCACCACCGGAGGAGCGAGAGACCCAGTACTTC. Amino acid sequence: CASSPPEERETQYF. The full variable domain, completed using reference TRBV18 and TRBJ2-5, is NAGVMQNPRHLVRRRGQEARLRCSPMKGHSHVYWYRQLPEEGLKFMVYLQKENIIDESGMPKERFSAEFPKEGPSILRIQQVVRGDSAAYFCASSPPEERETQYFGPGTRLLVL.

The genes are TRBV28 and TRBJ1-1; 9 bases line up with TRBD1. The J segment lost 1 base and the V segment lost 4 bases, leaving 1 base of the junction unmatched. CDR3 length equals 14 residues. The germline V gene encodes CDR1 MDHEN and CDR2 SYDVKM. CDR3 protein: CASSSGQGNTEAFF. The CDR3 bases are TGTGCCAGCAGTTCGGGACAGGGGAACACTGAAGCTTTCTTT.

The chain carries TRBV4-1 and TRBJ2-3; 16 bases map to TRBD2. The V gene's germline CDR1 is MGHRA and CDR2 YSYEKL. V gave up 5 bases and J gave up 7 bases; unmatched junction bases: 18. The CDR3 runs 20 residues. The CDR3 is CASSAYPGLAGGPIDNTQYF. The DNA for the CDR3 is TGCGCCAGCAGCGCCTACCCGGGACTAGCGGGAGGGCCGATAGATAATACGCAGTATTTT.

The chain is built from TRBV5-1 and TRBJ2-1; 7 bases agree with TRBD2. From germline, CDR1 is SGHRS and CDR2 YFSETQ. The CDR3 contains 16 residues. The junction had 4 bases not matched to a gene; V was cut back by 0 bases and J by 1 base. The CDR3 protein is CASSLAGGGSYNEQFF. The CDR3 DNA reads TGCGCCAGCAGCTTGGCTGGGGGAGGGTCCTACAATGAGCAGTTCTTC.

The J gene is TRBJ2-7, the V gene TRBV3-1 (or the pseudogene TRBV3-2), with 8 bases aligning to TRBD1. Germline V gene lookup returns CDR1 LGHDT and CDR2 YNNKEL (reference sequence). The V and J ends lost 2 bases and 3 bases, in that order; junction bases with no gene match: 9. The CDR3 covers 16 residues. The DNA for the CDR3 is TGTGCCAGCAGCCAAACTACCGGGACAGGTGGCTACGAGCAGTACTTC. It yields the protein CASSQTTGTGGYEQYF.

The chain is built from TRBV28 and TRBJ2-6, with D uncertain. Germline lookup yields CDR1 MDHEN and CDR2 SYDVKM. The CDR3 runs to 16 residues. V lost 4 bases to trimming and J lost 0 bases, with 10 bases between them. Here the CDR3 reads CASSSLLYSGANVLTF. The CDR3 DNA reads TGTGCCAGCAGTTCCCTTCTCTACTCTGGGGCCAACGTCCTGACTTTC.

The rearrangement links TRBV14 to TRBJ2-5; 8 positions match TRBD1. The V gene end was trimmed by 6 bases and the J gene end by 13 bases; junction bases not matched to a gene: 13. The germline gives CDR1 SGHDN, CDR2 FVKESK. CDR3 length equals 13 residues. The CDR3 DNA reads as TGTGCCAGCAGTCCGGGACAGGCGAACTTCGGGTACTTC. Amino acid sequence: CASSPGQANFGYF.

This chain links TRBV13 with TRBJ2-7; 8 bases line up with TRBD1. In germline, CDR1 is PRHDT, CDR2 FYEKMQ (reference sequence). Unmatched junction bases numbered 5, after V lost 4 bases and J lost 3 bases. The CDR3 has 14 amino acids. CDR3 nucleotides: TGTGCCAGCAGCTCCCCGGGACAGGACTACGAGCAGTACTTC. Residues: CASSSPGQDYEQYF.

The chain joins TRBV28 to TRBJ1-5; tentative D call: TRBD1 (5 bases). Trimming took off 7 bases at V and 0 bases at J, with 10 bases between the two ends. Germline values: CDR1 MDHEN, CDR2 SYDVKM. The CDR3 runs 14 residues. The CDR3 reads CASNEGDSNQPQHF. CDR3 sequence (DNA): TGTGCCAGCAATGAAGGGGATAGCAATCAGCCCCAGCATTTT.

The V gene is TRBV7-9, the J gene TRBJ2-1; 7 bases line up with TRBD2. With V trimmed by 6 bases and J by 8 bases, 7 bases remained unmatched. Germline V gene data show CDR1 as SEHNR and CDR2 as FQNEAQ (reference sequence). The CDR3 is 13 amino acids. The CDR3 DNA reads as TGTGCCAGCAGTTCCCGGGGGGTCTATGAGCAGTTCTTC. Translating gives CASSSRGVYEQFF.

The CDR3 reads CASSFEGSGNTIYF. The CDR3 DNA reads TGTGCCAGCAGCTTCGAGGGATCTGGAAACACCATATATTTT. This chain uses TRBV11-1 with TRBJ1-3; D unresolved. There are 14 residues in the CDR3. The ends were cut back, 3 bases at V and 1 base at J, with 7 bases in the middle. The V gene's germline CDR1 is SGHAT and CDR2 FQDESV (reference sequence).

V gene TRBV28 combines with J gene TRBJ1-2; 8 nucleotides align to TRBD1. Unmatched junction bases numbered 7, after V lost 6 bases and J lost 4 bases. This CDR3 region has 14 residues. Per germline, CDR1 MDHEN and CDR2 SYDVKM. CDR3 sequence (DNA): TGTGCCAGCAGGAATCCTCAGGGGGCCTATGGCTACACCTTC. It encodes CASRNPQGAYGYTF.

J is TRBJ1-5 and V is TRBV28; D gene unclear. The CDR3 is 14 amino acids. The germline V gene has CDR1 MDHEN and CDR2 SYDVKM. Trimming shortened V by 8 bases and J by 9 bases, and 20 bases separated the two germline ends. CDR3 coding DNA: TGTGCCAGCCAGCCCGAGGGCCTCGGAGGGCCCCAGCATTTT. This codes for CASQPEGLGGPQHF. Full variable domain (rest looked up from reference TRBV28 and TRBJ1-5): DVKVTQSSRYLVKRTGEKVFLECVQDMDHENMFWYRQDPGLGLRLIYFSYDVKMKEKGDIPEGYSVSREKKERFSLILESASTNQTSMYLCASQPEGLGGPQHFGDGTRLSIL.

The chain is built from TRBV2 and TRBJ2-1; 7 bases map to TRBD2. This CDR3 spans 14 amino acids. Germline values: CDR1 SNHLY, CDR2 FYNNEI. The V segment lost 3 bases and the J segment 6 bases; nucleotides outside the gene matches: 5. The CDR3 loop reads CASSDLAGVNEQFF. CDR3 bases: TGTGCCAGCAGTGACTTGGCGGGGGTCAATGAGCAGTTCTTC.

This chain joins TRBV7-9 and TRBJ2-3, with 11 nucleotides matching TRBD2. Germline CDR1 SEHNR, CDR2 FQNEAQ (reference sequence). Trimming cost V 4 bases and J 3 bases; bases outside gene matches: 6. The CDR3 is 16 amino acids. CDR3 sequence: CASSSILAGVTDTQYF. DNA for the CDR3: TGTGCCAGCAGCTCAATACTAGCGGGGGTGACAGATACGCAGTATTTT.

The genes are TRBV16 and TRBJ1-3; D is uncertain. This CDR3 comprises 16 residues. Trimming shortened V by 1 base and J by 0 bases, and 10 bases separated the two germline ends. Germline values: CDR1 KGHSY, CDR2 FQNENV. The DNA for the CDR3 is TGTGCCAGCAGCCAATTGGGCAGCAACTCTGGAAACACCATATATTTT. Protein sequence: CASSQLGSNSGNTIYF.

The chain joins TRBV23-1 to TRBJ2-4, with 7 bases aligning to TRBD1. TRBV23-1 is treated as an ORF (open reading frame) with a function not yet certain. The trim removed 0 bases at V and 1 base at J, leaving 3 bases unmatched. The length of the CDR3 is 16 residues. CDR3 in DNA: TGCGCCAGCAGTCAATCTAAGGGACAGGCCAAAAACATTCAGTACTTC. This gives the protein CASSQSKGQAKNIQYF.

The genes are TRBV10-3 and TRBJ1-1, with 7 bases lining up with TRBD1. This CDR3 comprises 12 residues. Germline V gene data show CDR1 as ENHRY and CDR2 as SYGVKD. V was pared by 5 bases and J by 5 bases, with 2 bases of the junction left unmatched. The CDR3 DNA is TGTGCCATCAGTACGACAGGGACTGAAGCTTTCTTT. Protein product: CAISTTGTEAFF.

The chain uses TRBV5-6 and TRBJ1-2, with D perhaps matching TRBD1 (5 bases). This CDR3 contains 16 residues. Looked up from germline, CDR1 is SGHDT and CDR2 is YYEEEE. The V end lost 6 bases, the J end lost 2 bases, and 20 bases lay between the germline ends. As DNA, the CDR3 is TGTGCCAGCACCCTGGGGCGGGGTGCGGTAAACTATGGCTACACCTTC. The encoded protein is CASTLGRGAVNYGYTF.

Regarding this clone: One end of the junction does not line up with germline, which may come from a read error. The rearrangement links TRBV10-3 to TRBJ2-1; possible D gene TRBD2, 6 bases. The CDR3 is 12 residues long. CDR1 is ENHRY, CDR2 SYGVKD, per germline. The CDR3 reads CAISGPDQTGVF. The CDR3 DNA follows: TGTGCCATCAGTGGGCCAGACCAGACGGGAGTCTTC.

CDR3 protein: CASRASGANEQFF. The CDR3 DNA is TGTGCCAGCAGGGCTAGCGGGGCCAATGAGCAGTTCTTC. J is TRBJ2-1 and V is TRBV2; TRBD2 matches at 9 bases. The germline gives CDR1 SNHLY, CDR2 FYNNEI. Losses at the gene ends were 6 bases for V and 6 bases for J; bases not matched to a gene: 3. The CDR3 runs 13 residues.

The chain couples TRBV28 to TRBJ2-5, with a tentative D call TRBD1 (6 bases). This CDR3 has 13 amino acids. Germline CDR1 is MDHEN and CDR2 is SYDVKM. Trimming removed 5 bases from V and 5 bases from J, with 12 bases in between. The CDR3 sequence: CASSLGAPETQYF. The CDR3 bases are TGTGCCAGCAGTCTGGGGGCCCCGGAGACCCAGTACTTC.

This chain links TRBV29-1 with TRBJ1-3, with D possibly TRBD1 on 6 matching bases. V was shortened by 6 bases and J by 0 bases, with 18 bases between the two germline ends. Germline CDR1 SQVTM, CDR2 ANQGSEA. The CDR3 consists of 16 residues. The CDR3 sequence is CSVGGGPNDSGNTIYF. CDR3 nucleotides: TGCAGCGTGGGAGGGGGACCGAATGACTCTGGAAACACCATATATTTT.

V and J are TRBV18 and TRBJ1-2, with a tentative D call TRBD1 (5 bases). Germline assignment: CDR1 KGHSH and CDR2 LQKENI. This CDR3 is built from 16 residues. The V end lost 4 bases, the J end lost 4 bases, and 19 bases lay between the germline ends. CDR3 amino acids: CASSLSDGAGLYGYTF. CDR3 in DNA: TGTGCCAGCTCACTCTCCGATGGAGCAGGGCTCTATGGCTACACCTTC. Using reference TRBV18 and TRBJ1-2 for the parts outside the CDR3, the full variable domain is NAGVMQNPRHLVRRRGQEARLRCSPMKGHSHVYWYRQLPEEGLKFMVYLQKENIIDESGMPKERFSAEFPKEGPSILRIQQVVRGDSAAYFCASSLSDGAGLYGYTFGSGTRLTVV.

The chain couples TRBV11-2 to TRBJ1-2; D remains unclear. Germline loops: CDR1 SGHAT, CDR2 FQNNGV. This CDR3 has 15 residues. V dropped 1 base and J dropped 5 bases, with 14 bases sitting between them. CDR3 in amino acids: CASSLGVQPGYGYTF. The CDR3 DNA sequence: TGTGCCAGCAGCTTAGGGGTCCAACCGGGATATGGCTACACCTTC.